One sample yielded the 27 T cell receptor beta chains listed below, sequenced in a study of cytomegalovirus exposure and HLA in healthy donors. Here immunoSEQ multiplex PCR was the method, and the copy in TCRdb shows in-frame clones only, minus some. In the table there are 95,000 to 150,000 clones, around 94% of which are singletons. Specimen: PBMCs. The receptors were gathered from a woman aged 18-29 years in good health and CMV-seronegative.

This clone has just a few counts. CDR3 loop: CASRIRGRETQYF. The CDR3 DNA is TGTGCCAGCAGAATCAGGGGGCGCGAGACCCAGTACTTC. The chain links TRBV28 to TRBJ2-5; TRBD1 matches 8 bases. The V and J ends lost 6 bases and 5 bases, in that order; junction bases with no gene match: 5. CDR3 size: 13 residues. The V gene's germline CDR1 is MDHEN and CDR2 SYDVKM.

The chain links TRBV27 to TRBJ2-7; 7 nucleotides line up with TRBD1. The CDR3 sequence is 14 residues long. CDR1 is MNHEY, CDR2 SMNVEV, per germline (reference sequence). Losses at the gene ends were 5 bases for V and 5 bases for J; bases not matched to a gene: 9. The DNA of the CDR3 is TGTGCCAGCAGTATACTTACAGGGGACCACGAGCAGTACTTC. This sequence encodes CASSILTGDHEQYF.

CDR3 sequence (DNA): TGTGCCAGCATCGAGACATCCTCAAGCACAGATACGCAGTATTTT. Translation: CASIETSSSTDTQYF. The chain uses TRBV6-5 and TRBJ2-3; no reliable D call. V was pared by 7 bases and J by 0 bases, with 14 bases between. The V gene's germline CDR1 is MNHEY and CDR2 SVGAGI. The CDR3 extends over 15 amino acids.

The V call is TRBV11-2, the J call TRBJ1-2; D gene ambiguous. Germline CDR1 is SGHAT and CDR2 is FQNNGV. Trimming removed 5 bases from V and 4 bases from J, with 11 bases in between. The CDR3 contains 13 residues. CDR3 nucleotides: TGTGCCAGCAGCCCCGGCAGGCCCTATGGCTACACCTTC. It codes for CASSPGRPYGYTF.

The CDR3: CAWSVLGGVTEAFF. The CDR3 DNA reads TGTGCCTGGAGTGTGCTGGGAGGGGTCACTGAAGCTTTCTTT. V and J are TRBV30 and TRBJ1-1, with a tentative D call TRBD1 (5 bases). The CDR3 extends over 14 amino acids. V was shortened by 0 bases and J by 4 bases, with 12 bases between the two germline ends. Germline assignment: CDR1 GTSNPN and CDR2 SVGIG (reference sequence).

This chain joins TRBV5-1 and TRBJ2-7, with a weak D call TRBD2 (6 bases). This CDR3 comprises 15 residues. V shed 4 bases and J shed 9 bases, with 23 bases lying between them. Germline CDR1 is SGHRS and CDR2 is YFSETQ. Here the CDR3 DNA reads TGCGCCAGCAGCCCAACCGCGTCACAGCCGGAGGGGCAGTACTTC. Protein sequence: CASSPTASQPEGQYF.

The chain couples TRBV19 to TRBJ1-2, with TRBD1 as a possible D gene (6 bases). V shed 10 bases and J shed 2 bases, with 14 bases lying between them. This CDR3 contains 13 residues. Germline-derived CDR1 and CDR2 are LNHDA and SQIVND (reference sequence). CDR3 protein: CATKLGTNYGYTF. As DNA, the CDR3 is TGTGCCACTAAACTCGGGACAAACTATGGCTACACCTTC.

V usage is TRBV12-2 and J usage is TRBJ1-2; TRBD1, as called in the table, went unchecked against the DNA. TRBV12-2 is reported as a pseudogene. The CDR3 length is 17 residues. This CDR3 reads CASRFFGTKSLPHGYTF. CDR3 DNA: TGTGCAAGTCGCTTCTTCGGGACAAAGAGCCTACCGCATGGCTACACCTTC.

This clone was seen a handful of times. This sequence joins TRBV14 and TRBJ1-2; TRBD1 aligns across 9 bases. With 4 bases clipped from V and 8 bases from J, the junction kept 2 bases outside the gene matches. CDR1 and CDR2 from the germline V gene are SGHDN and FVKESK. This CDR3 is 12 amino acids long. In DNA, the CDR3 is TGTGCCAGCAGCCGGGACAGGGCGGGCTACACCTTC. It specifies CASSRDRAGYTF.

The chain employs TRBV6-6 and TRBJ1-5; 8 bases map to TRBD1. Per germline, CDR1 MNHNY and CDR2 SVGAGI (reference sequence). CDR3 length: 15 amino acids. V lost 6 bases, J lost 3 bases, and 7 bases stayed unmatched. CDR3 in DNA: TGTGCCAGCAGACAGACAGGGGACGACAATCAGCCCCAGCATTTT. Translating gives CASRQTGDDNQPQHF.

The rearrangement links TRBV4-2 to TRBJ1-4; D is perhaps TRBD1 (6 bases). CDR3 size: 14 residues. The ends were cut back, 4 bases at V and 6 bases at J, with 12 bases in the middle. Germline V gene data show CDR1 as LGHNA and CDR2 as YNFKEQ. CDR3 residues: CASSPGGADEKLFF. CDR3 sequence (DNA): TGTGCCAGCAGCCCGGGGGGGGCAGATGAAAAACTGTTTTTT.

With regard to this clone: Within the sample, other DNA sequences also encode this same CDR3. The rearrangement joins TRBV7-9 to TRBJ2-1; TRBD1 might be the D (6 bases). V was pared by 4 bases and J by 1 base, with 11 bases between. The CDR3 sequence is 15 residues long. CDR1 SEHNR and CDR2 FQNEAQ come from the germline V gene (reference sequence). CDR3 in DNA: TGTGCCAGCAGCTCAGGGCAGGGGTCCTACAATGAGCAGTTCTTC. Translation: CASSSGQGSYNEQFF.

This chain links TRBV6-6 with TRBJ2-1; 14 bases line up with TRBD2. From germline, CDR1 is MNHNY and CDR2 SVGAGI (reference sequence). The length of the CDR3 is 14 residues. The junction had 12 bases not matched to a gene; V was cut back by 11 bases and J by 12 bases. CDR3 in DNA: TGTGCCTCCATGACGGGGACTAGCGGGAGCTGGCAGTTCTTC. Translated: CASMTGTSGSWQFF.

This clone was detected once. The J gene is TRBJ2-1, the V gene TRBV4-1; 8 bases fit TRBD2. Per germline, CDR1 MGHRA and CDR2 YSYEKL. The CDR3 totals 17 residues. V was clipped by 0 bases and J by 8 bases; unmatched bases: 12. CDR3 nucleotides: TGCGCCAGCAGCCAAGACCGTACCAGCGGGAGCGGGTATGAGCAGTTCTTC. Encoded protein: CASSQDRTSGSGYEQFF.

This clone was counted many times. The rearrangement links TRBV5-6 to TRBJ2-5; possibly TRBD2 for D (5 bases). The CDR3 totals 14 residues. Germline assignment: CDR1 SGHDT and CDR2 YYEEEE. V dropped 4 bases and J dropped 7 bases, with 17 bases sitting between them. The CDR3 region is CASSQDSKWATQYF. The CDR3, as DNA: TGTGCCAGCAGCCAGGACTCCAAGTGGGCGACCCAGTACTTC.

This sequence joins TRBV28 and TRBJ2-5, with 7 bases aligning to TRBD2. The CDR3 is 14 residues long. V was clipped by 8 bases and J by 5 bases; unmatched bases: 11. CDR1 and CDR2 (germline): MDHEN, SYDVKM. The CDR3 is CASRDGGSQETQYF. The DNA of the CDR3 is TGTGCCAGCCGGGACGGCGGGAGTCAGGAGACCCAGTACTTC.

This chain links TRBV6-4 with TRBJ2-3, with a weak D call TRBD2 (6 bases). There are 15 residues in the CDR3. Deletions cut 3 bases from V and 3 bases from J, with 13 bases between. Germline values: CDR1 MRHNA, CDR2 SNTAGT. The CDR3 bases are TGTGCCAGCAGTGAAGAGCTCGGGGGAACAGATACGCAGTATTTT. Amino acid sequence: CASSEELGGTDTQYF.

This clone was observed a few times. The chain joins TRBV6-4 to TRBJ2-7; 7 bases line up with TRBD1. The germline CDR1 and CDR2 sequences are MRHNA and SNTAGT. V was clipped by 6 bases and J by 4 bases; unmatched bases: 12. This CDR3 contains 15 residues. CDR3 sequence: CASRVQATGFYEQYF. The CDR3 nucleotides are TGTGCCAGCAGGGTCCAGGCGACAGGGTTTTACGAGCAGTACTTC.

V gene TRBV28 combines with J gene TRBJ2-1, with 13 bases lining up with TRBD2. Trimming at V came to 6 bases and at J to 10 bases, leaving 9 bases not matched to a gene. CDR3 length equals 15 residues. Germline CDR1 MDHEN, CDR2 SYDVKM. CDR3 sequence: CASSPGLAGVQEQFF. Written as DNA, the CDR3 is TGTGCCAGCAGCCCTGGACTAGCGGGAGTCCAGGAGCAGTTCTTC.

The count of this clone is one. The rearrangement links TRBV5-1 to TRBJ2-3; D unresolved. Trimming cost V 2 bases and J 1 base, with 2 bases left between them. Per the germline V gene, CDR1 is SGHRS and CDR2 is YFSETQ. This CDR3 is built from 12 residues. CDR3 region: CASSFGTDTQYF. The CDR3 coding sequence is TGCGCCAGCAGCTTCGGCACAGATACGCAGTATTTT.

The chain uses TRBV27 and TRBJ2-6, with a weak D call TRBD2 (5 bases). V was cut by 8 bases and J by 1 base, with 12 bases left in between. Germline V lookup: CDR1 MNHEY, CDR2 SMNVEV (reference sequence). This CDR3 has 15 amino acids. DNA of the CDR3: TGTGCCAGCCGTCTTAGAGGGTCTGGGGCCAACGTCCTGACTTTC. As protein: CASRLRGSGANVLTF. The full variable domain, its missing parts supplied by reference TRBV27 and TRBJ2-6, is EAQVTQNPRYLITVTGKKLTVTCSQNMNHEYMSWYRQDPGLGLRQIYYSMNVEVTDKGDVPEGYKVSRKEKRNFPLILESPSPNQTSLYFCASRLRGSGANVLTFGAGSRLTVL.

This rearrangement joins TRBV28 to TRBJ1-1, with a possible D match to TRBD1 (5 bases). CDR1 is MDHEN and CDR2 is SYDVKM in the germline V gene. V lost 6 bases, J lost 1 base, and 18 bases lay in between. This CDR3 region has 16 residues. The CDR3 loop is CASSPPGDPGNTEAFF. The CDR3 DNA follows: TGTGCCAGCAGCCCACCGGGGGACCCGGGGAACACTGAAGCTTTCTTT.

The V and J genes are TRBV2 and TRBJ1-5; possibly TRBD1 for D (6 bases). The germline V gene has CDR1 SNHLY and CDR2 FYNNEI. This CDR3 has 17 residues. V was pared by 2 bases and J by 3 bases, with 17 bases between. The CDR3 protein is CASSESSSTGPNQPQHF. The CDR3 coding sequence is TGTGCCAGCAGTGAATCGTCTTCTACAGGGCCCAATCAGCCCCAGCATTTT.

The J gene is TRBJ2-7, the V gene TRBV19, with 10 bases fitting TRBD1. The V and J ends lost 8 bases and 2 bases, in that order; junction bases with no gene match: 6. This CDR3 is 14 amino acids long. Germline V gene sequence: CDR1 LNHDA, CDR2 SQIVND (reference sequence). The CDR3 protein is CASSPGQGPYEQYF. In DNA form, the CDR3 reads TGTGCCAGTTCCCCGGGACAGGGGCCCTACGAGCAGTACTTC.

V and J are TRBV7-8 and TRBJ2-5; 9 positions agree with TRBD2. CDR1 is SGHVS, CDR2 FQNEAQ, per germline. The CDR3 runs to 16 residues. V lost 3 bases and J lost 7; bases outside the gene matches: 12. CDR3 nucleotides: TGTGCCAGCAGCTTTAGCGGGAGTCCCCCGCAGGGGACCCAGTACTTC. Translated: CASSFSGSPPQGTQYF.

The chain has TRBV4-2 and TRBJ2-7; D perhaps matches TRBD2 (6 bases). CDR3 size: 16 residues. V lost 1 base to trimming and J lost 0 bases, with 13 bases between them. The germline V gene encodes CDR1 LGHNA and CDR2 YNFKEQ. Written as DNA, the CDR3 is TGTGCCAGCAGCCAAGCGGCGGCGGGGAGCTCCTACGAGCAGTACTTC. Translation gives CASSQAAAGSSYEQYF.

The J gene is TRBJ1-1, the V gene TRBV19; 8 positions match TRBD1. Looked up from germline, CDR1 is LNHDA and CDR2 is SQIVND (reference sequence). V lost 8 bases and J lost 4; bases outside the gene matches: 9. This CDR3 region has 14 residues. Here the CDR3 reads CASSRGRAITEAFF. CDR3 nucleotides: TGTGCCAGTTCCAGGGGGCGGGCGATCACTGAAGCTTTCTTT. The full variable domain, completed using reference TRBV19 and TRBJ1-1, is DGGITQSPKYLFRKEGQNVTLSCEQNLNHDAMYWYRQDPGQGLRLIYYSQIVNDFQKGDIAEGYSVSREKKESFPLTVTSAQKNPTAFYLCASSRGRAITEAFFGQGTRLTVV.